This TCR beta chain was recovered during a study of T cell responses to AZD1222 COVID-19 vaccine. General study points: Rises in breadth and depth of Spike-specific TCRs came after two AZD1222 doses. Within unmutated variant regions lay the reported targets of nearly half of spike-specific TCRs. Repertoires were obtained solely post-peak T cell response.

The V gene lost 4 bases and the J gene lost 2 bases, with 16 bases spanning the gap. The CDR3 spans 15 residues. The germline V gene encodes CDR1 SGHTS and CDR2 YDEGEE. Clones were sequenced by immunoSEQ multiplex PCR, and TCRdb holds only the in-frame ones, with some missing. This table has 100,000 to 150,000 clones, around 87% appearing once. Comments on this clone: Its antigen is not known.

The sample here was peripheral blood, taken on day 0 of AZD1222 vaccination. The source of this sequence is an adult in good health. The chain employs TRBV5-8 and TRBJ2-7, with D perhaps matching TRBD1 (6 bases). CDR3 in DNA: TGTGCCAGCAGCCTCCGGGACACGGCTACCTACGAGCAGTACTTC. Protein: CASSLRDTATYEQYF.